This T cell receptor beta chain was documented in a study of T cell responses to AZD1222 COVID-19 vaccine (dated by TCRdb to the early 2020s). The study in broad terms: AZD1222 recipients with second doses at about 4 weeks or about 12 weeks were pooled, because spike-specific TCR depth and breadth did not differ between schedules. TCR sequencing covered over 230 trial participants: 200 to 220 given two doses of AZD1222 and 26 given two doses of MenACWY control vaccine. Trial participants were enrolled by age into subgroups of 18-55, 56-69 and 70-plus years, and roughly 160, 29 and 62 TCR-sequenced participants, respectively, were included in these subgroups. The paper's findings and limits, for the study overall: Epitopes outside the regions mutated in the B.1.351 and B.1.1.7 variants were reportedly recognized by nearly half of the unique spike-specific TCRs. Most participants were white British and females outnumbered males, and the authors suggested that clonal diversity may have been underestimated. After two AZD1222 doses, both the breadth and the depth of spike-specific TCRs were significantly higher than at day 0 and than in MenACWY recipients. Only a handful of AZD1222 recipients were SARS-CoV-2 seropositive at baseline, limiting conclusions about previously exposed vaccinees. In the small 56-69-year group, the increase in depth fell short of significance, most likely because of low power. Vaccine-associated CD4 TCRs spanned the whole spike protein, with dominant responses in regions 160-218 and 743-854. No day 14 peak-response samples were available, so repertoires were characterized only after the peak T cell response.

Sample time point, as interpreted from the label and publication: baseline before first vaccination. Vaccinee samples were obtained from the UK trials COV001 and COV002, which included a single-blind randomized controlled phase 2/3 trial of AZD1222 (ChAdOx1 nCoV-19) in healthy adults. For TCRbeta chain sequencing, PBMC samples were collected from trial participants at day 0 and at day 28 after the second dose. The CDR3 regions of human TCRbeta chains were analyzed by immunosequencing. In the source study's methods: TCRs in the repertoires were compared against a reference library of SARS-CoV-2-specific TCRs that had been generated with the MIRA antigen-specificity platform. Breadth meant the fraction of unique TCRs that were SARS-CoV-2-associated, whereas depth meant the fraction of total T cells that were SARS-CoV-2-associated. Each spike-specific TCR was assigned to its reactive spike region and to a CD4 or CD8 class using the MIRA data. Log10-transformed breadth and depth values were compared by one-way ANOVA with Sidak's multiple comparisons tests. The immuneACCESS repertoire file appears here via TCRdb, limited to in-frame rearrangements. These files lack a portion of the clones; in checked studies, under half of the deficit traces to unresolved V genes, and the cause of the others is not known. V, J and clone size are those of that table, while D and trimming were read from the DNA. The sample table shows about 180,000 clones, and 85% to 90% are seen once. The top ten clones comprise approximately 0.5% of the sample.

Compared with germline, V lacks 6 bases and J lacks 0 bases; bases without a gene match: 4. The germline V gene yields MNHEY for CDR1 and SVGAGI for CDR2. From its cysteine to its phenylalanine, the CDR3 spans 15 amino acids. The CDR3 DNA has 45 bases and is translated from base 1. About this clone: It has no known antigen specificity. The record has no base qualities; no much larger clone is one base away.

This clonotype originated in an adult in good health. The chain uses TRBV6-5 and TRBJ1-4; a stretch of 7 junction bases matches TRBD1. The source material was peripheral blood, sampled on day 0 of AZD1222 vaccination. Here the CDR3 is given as CASSQGGTTNEKLFF. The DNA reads TGTGCCAGCAGCCAGGGGGGAACAACTAATGAAAAACTGTTTTTT.